The rows below give T cell receptor beta chains drawn from one sample of a study of blood T cell repertoires in COVID-19. TCRdb's copy holds only in-frame clones and misses some; the assay was immunoSEQ multiplex PCR. The table includes roughly 230,000 clones, 80% to 90% detected once. Material for sequencing was PBMCs or T cells enriched from blood (not recorded which). The source of these receptors is a man aged 25 to 40 in a cohort exposed to, infected with or recovered from COVID-19 (not recorded which). CDR3s include the opening cysteine and the closing phenylalanine or tryptophan. D genes are given only for firm matches. Rows give clone size only sometimes, using once, few, many, or a class for an expanded clone.

J: TRBJ2-7; size: NA; D: TRBD2; V: TRBV7-8; CDR3: CASSLDSGRDYEQYF; DNA: TGTGCCAGCAGCTTAGATAGCGGGAGGGACTACGAGCAGTACTTC
J: TRBJ1-1; size: NA; D: TRBD1; V: TRBV7-9; CDR3: CASSLGLRTGGAFF; DNA: TGTGCCAGCAGCTTAGGGCTACGGACAGGGGGAGCTTTCTTT
J: TRBJ1-1; size: NA; D: NA; V: TRBV7-9; CDR3: CASLQGLMNTEAFF; DNA: TGTGCCAGCCTACAGGGCCTCATGAACACTGAAGCTTTCTTT
J: TRBJ2-2; size: NA; D: NA; V: TRBV11-3; CDR3: CASSLGRGNTGELFF; DNA: TGTGCCAGCAGCTTAGGTCGGGGGAATACCGGGGAGCTGTTTTTT
J: TRBJ1-6; size: NA; D: NA; V: TRBV15; CDR3: CATSKNRESPLHF; DNA: TGTGCCACCAGCAAAAACAGGGAATCACCCCTCCACTTT
J: TRBJ1-1; size: NA; D: NA; V: TRBV6-5; CDR3: CASNPTGRHTEAFF; DNA: TGTGCCAGCAATCCGACAGGAAGACACACTGAAGCTTTCTTT
J: TRBJ1-2; size: NA; D: NA; V: TRBV5-6; CDR3: CASSLANGYTF; DNA: TGTGCCAGCAGCTTGGCCAATGGCTACACCTTC
J: TRBJ2-7; size: NA; D: TRBD1; V: TRBV7-3; CDR3: CASSPGQGIPYEQYF; DNA: TGTGCCAGCAGCCCCGGACAGGGAATTCCGTACGAGCAGTACTTC
J: TRBJ1-4; size: NA; D: NA; V: TRBV5-1; CDR3: CASSSGSTNEKLFF; DNA: TGCGCCAGCAGCTCAGGGTCTACTAATGAAAAACTGTTTTTT
J: TRBJ2-7; size: NA; D: NA; V: TRBV7-2; CDR3: CASSFTVYEQYF; DNA: TGTGCCAGCAGCTTCACAGTCTACGAGCAGTACTTC
J: TRBJ1-5; size: NA; D: NA; V: TRBV27; CDR3: CASSSGNSNQPQHF; DNA: TGTGCCAGCAGTTCAGGGAATAGCAATCAGCCCCAGCATTTT
J: TRBJ2-4; size: NA; D: NA; V: TRBV5-1; CDR3: CASSWPAGHATKNIQYF; DNA: TGCGCCAGCAGCTGGCCCGCGGGGCATGCGACCAAAAACATTCAGTACTTC
J: TRBJ2-7; size: NA; D: TRBD1; V: TRBV6-6; CDR3: CASSFAGQGAYEQYF; DNA: TGTGCCAGCAGTTTCGCGGGGCAGGGGGCTTACGAGCAGTACTTC
J: TRBJ1-1; size: NA; D: NA; V: TRBV15; CDR3: CATSRDRRGDTEAFF; DNA: TGTGCCACCAGCAGAGATCGGCGGGGGGACACTGAAGCTTTCTTT
J: TRBJ1-5; size: NA; D: NA; V: TRBV4-1; CDR3: CASSQEPTVFNQPQHF; DNA: TGCGCCAGCAGCCAAGAACCGACAGTTTTCAATCAGCCCCAGCATTTT
J: TRBJ1-2; size: NA; D: NA; V: TRBV7-9; CDR3: CASSLENYGYTF; DNA: TGTGCCAGCAGCTTGGAGAACTATGGCTACACCTTC
J: TRBJ2-7; size: NA; D: TRBD1; V: TRBV11-2; CDR3: CASSSVRQGVHEQYF; DNA: TGTGCCAGCAGCTCCGTTAGACAGGGGGTTCACGAGCAGTACTTC
J: TRBJ1-3; size: NA; D: TRBD1; V: TRBV19; CDR3: CASKRDRDSGNTIYF; DNA: TGTGCCAGTAAACGAGACAGGGACTCTGGAAACACCATATATTTT
J: TRBJ1-2; size: NA; D: TRBD1; V: TRBV6-1; CDR3: CASSDGQGAFYGYTF; DNA: TGTGCCAGCAGTGACGGACAGGGGGCCTTTTATGGCTACACCTTC
J: TRBJ1-2; size: once; D: TRBD1; V: TRBV28; CDR3: CASRSGTGFGYTF; DNA: TGTGCCAGCAGGTCCGGGACAGGGTTTGGCTACACCTTC
J: TRBJ1-5; size: once; D: NA; V: TRBV2; CDR3: CASSAREMSNQPQHF; DNA: TGTGCCAGCAGTGCCCGAGAAATGAGCAATCAGCCCCAGCATTTT
J: TRBJ1-6; size: NA; D: NA; V: TRBV7-9; CDR3: CASSLVIRDHNSPLHF; DNA: TGTGCCAGCAGCTTAGTGATTAGAGATCATAATTCACCCCTCCACTTT
J: TRBJ2-1; size: NA; D: TRBD2; V: TRBV6-5; CDR3: CASSSYSGSAYNEQFF; DNA: TGTGCCAGCAGTTCCTATAGCGGGAGTGCCTACAATGAGCAGTTCTTC
J: TRBJ1-1; size: NA; D: NA; V: TRBV6-5; CDR3: CASREKFWETEAFF; DNA: TGTGCCAGCAGGGAGAAATTCTGGGAGACTGAAGCTTTCTTT
J: TRBJ1-2; size: NA; D: TRBD1; V: TRBV27; CDR3: CASSFSRTGANYGYTF; DNA: TGTGCCAGCAGTTTTTCGCGGACAGGAGCTAACTATGGCTACACCTTC
J: TRBJ1-4; size: once; D: NA; V: TRBV4-1; CDR3: CASSQVMQGTNEKLFF; DNA: TGCGCCAGCAGCCAGGTTATGCAGGGCACTAATGAAAAACTGTTTTTT
J: TRBJ2-1; size: NA; D: NA; V: TRBV5-8; CDR3: CASSGRGFGYNEQFF; DNA: TGTGCCAGCAGCGGACGGGGGTTTGGCTACAATGAGCAGTTCTTC
J: TRBJ1-1; size: NA; D: NA; V: TRBV5-4; CDR3: CASSRDNEAFF; DNA: TGTGCCAGCAGCCGAGACAACGAAGCTTTCTTT
J: TRBJ1-1; size: NA; D: NA; V: TRBV27; CDR3: CASSFSGVRTEAFF; DNA: TGTGCCAGCAGTTTCTCCGGGGTACGAACTGAAGCTTTCTTT
J: TRBJ1-5; size: many; D: TRBD1; V: TRBV6-2/TRBV6-3; CDR3: CASSPRTTGSWDNQPQHF; DNA: TGTGCCAGCAGTCCACGCACGACAGGGAGTTGGGACAATCAGCCCCAGCATTTT
J: TRBJ1-2; size: NA; D: TRBD1; V: TRBV7-8; CDR3: CASSETGVPLYGYTF; DNA: TGTGCCAGCAGCGAAACAGGGGTGCCTCTCTATGGCTACACCTTC
J: TRBJ2-7; size: few; D: TRBD1; V: TRBV27; CDR3: CASSLGDRAYEQYF; DNA: TGTGCCAGCAGTTTAGGGGACAGGGCCTACGAGCAGTACTTC
J: TRBJ1-5; size: few; D: NA; V: TRBV28; CDR3: CASRTGGARQPQHF; DNA: TGTGCCAGCAGGACGGGGGGGGCAAGGCAGCCCCAGCATTTT
J: TRBJ2-3; size: NA; D: NA; V: TRBV7-9; CDR3: CASSLSLPDTQYF; DNA: TGTGCCAGCAGCTTATCCCTCCCAGATACGCAGTATTTT
J: TRBJ2-7; size: NA; D: TRBD1; V: TRBV6-1; CDR3: CASSEVQGLTYEQYF; DNA: TGTGCCAGCAGTGAAGTACAGGGGCTAACCTACGAGCAGTACTTC
J: TRBJ1-2; size: few; D: NA; V: TRBV5-4; CDR3: CASSLAGSRLYGYTF; DNA: TGTGCCAGCAGCTTGGCCGGGAGCAGGCTCTATGGCTACACCTTC
J: TRBJ1-5; size: NA; D: NA; V: TRBV7-2; CDR3: CASSWDGRDKSQPQHF; DNA: TGTGCCAGCAGCTGGGATGGCAGGGACAAGAGCCAGCCCCAGCATTTT
J: TRBJ1-1; size: NA; D: TRBD1; V: TRBV5-1; CDR3: CASSLVPGTGGMGTEAFF; DNA: TGCGCCAGCAGCTTGGTGCCTGGGACAGGGGGCATGGGCACTGAAGCTTTCTTT
J: TRBJ2-3; size: NA; D: TRBD2; V: TRBV7-2; CDR3: CASSSSPGLSTDTQYF; DNA: TGTGCCAGCAGCTCGTCGCCGGGACTAAGCACAGATACGCAGTATTTT
J: TRBJ2-7; size: NA; D: NA; V: TRBV28; CDR3: CASSSPGQPPIYEQYF; DNA: TGTGCCAGCAGTTCCCCAGGGCAGCCCCCGATTTACGAGCAGTACTTC
J: TRBJ1-2; size: NA; D: TRBD1; V: TRBV7-9; CDR3: CASTSSGTALYGYTF; DNA: TGTGCCAGCACCTCTTCCGGGACAGCTCTCTATGGCTACACCTTC
J: TRBJ2-2; size: few; D: TRBD1; V: TRBV5-1; CDR3: CASSWGDRRLNTGELFF; DNA: TGCGCCAGCAGCTGGGGGGACAGGCGCCTCAACACCGGGGAGCTGTTTTTT
J: TRBJ1-1; size: many; D: NA; V: TRBV28; CDR3: CASSLGTNTEAFF; DNA: TGTGCCAGCAGTTTAGGGACAAACACTGAAGCTTTCTTT
J: TRBJ1-1; size: NA; D: TRBD1; V: TRBV7-2; CDR3: CASTLNIMPKQGASEAFF; DNA: TGTGCCAGCACCCTAAATATCATGCCGAAACAGGGGGCGTCTGAAGCTTTCTTT
J: TRBJ1-1; size: NA; D: TRBD1; V: TRBV6-4; CDR3: CASSVDRGTEAFF; DNA: TGTGCCAGCAGTGTGGACAGGGGAACTGAAGCTTTCTTT
J: TRBJ2-3; size: NA; D: TRBD1; V: TRBV7-3; CDR3: CASRGQGTDTQYF; DNA: TGTGCCAGCAGAGGACAGGGGACAGATACGCAGTATTTT
J: TRBJ1-1; size: NA; D: NA; V: TRBV6-1; CDR3: CASSGLDRGAGRTEAFF; DNA: TGTGCCAGCAGTGGCCTCGATAGGGGCGCTGGTAGGACTGAAGCTTTCTTT
J: TRBJ1-2; size: NA; D: TRBD1; V: TRBV28; CDR3: CASSLGPDRGGYTF; DNA: TGTGCCAGCAGTTTAGGACCCGACAGGGGAGGCTACACCTTC
J: TRBJ1-6; size: NA; D: NA; V: TRBV19; CDR3: CASSIPHPAGTSYNSPLHF; DNA: TGTGCCAGTAGTATTCCTCATCCGGCAGGGACTTCCTATAATTCACCCCTCCACTTT
J: TRBJ2-1; size: NA; D: TRBD2; V: TRBV19; CDR3: CASSERAGGYNEQFF; DNA: TGTGCCAGTAGCGAACGAGCGGGAGGGTACAATGAGCAGTTCTTC
J: TRBJ1-5; size: NA; D: TRBD1; V: TRBV11-2; CDR3: CASSRQRDRGTQPQHF; DNA: TGTGCCAGCAGCCGACAACGGGACAGGGGAACTCAGCCCCAGCATTTT